A single sample is the source of the 21 T cell receptor beta chains below, sequenced in a study of neoadjuvant anti-PD-1 for oral cavity cancer. Only in-frame clones appear in the TCRdb table, and some are missing; sequencing was by immunoSEQ multiplex PCR. Among about 42,000 clones listed, 77% were seen once. Time point noted: after neoadjuvant nivolumab, at surgical resection. The sequencing used PBMCs, collected after nivolumab (anti-PD-1) treatment. Source of these receptors: a person aged 35 to 85 with oral cavity squamous cell carcinoma.

CDR3 nucleotides: TGTGCCAGCACCTGGGGGGGGCTTACCTACAATGAGCAGTTCTTC. This translates into CASTWGGLTYNEQFF. This chain joins TRBV27 and TRBJ2-1; tentative D call: TRBD2 (7 bases). The CDR3 runs to 15 residues. From germline, CDR1 is MNHEY and CDR2 SMNVEV (reference sequence). Trimming cost V 7 bases and J 2 bases, with 15 bases left between them.

The chain has TRBV7-8 and TRBJ2-3; D gene uncertain. The CDR3 runs 14 residues. V was pared by 4 bases and J by 3 bases, with 11 bases between. Per germline, CDR1 SGHVS and CDR2 FQNEAQ. The CDR3: CASSSSLGTDTQYF. The CDR3, as DNA: TGTGCCAGCAGCTCGTCCCTTGGGACAGATACGCAGTATTTT.

J is TRBJ1-5 and V is TRBV5-1; weak D call: TRBD1 (5 bases). Germline-derived CDR1 and CDR2 are SGHRS and YFSETQ. The V end was cut by 0 bases, the J end by 2 bases, with 9 bases between. The CDR3 consists of 15 residues. CDR3 amino acids: CASSLGQGGNQPQHF. Written as DNA, the CDR3 is TGCGCCAGCAGCTTGGGGCAGGGCGGCAATCAGCCCCAGCATTTT.

V and J are TRBV19 and TRBJ1-1; D remains unclear. Trimming cost V 6 bases and J 1 base, with 9 bases left between them. Per germline, CDR1 LNHDA and CDR2 SQIVND (reference sequence). The CDR3 sequence is 13 residues long. As DNA, the CDR3 is TGTGCCAGTAGATTTGCTGGGAACACTGAAGCTTTCTTT. It specifies CASRFAGNTEAFF. The whole variable domain, remainder taken from reference TRBV19 and TRBJ1-1, is DGGITQSPKYLFRKEGQNVTLSCEQNLNHDAMYWYRQDPGQGLRLIYYSQIVNDFQKGDIAEGYSVSREKKESFPLTVTSAQKNPTAFYLCASRFAGNTEAFFGQGTRLTVV.

The chain carries TRBV2 and TRBJ2-5, with 13 bases matching TRBD2. From germline, CDR1 is SNHLY and CDR2 FYNNEI. J was trimmed by 4 bases and V by 4 bases; bases with no gene match: 3. This CDR3 comprises 15 residues. The CDR3 spells CASSGGTSGAETQYF. DNA for the CDR3: TGTGCCAGCAGTGGGGGGACTAGCGGGGCAGAGACCCAGTACTTC.

V is TRBV5-1 and J is TRBJ2-5; 11 bases map to TRBD1. The CDR3 extends over 13 amino acids. The germline gives CDR1 SGHRS, CDR2 YFSETQ. V lost 5 bases, J lost 9 bases, and 6 bases stayed unmatched. CDR3 bases: TGCGCCAGCAGTCCGGGACAGGGGGTAGCCCAGTACTTC. It specifies CASSPGQGVAQYF.

The chain uses TRBV5-8 and TRBJ1-5; D is uncertain. Germline V gene data show CDR1 as SGHTS and CDR2 as YDEGEE. The V end lost 3 bases, the J end lost 1 base, and 14 bases lay between the germline ends. CDR3 length: 16 amino acids. This chain's CDR3 is CASSWESGRSNQPQHF. In DNA, the CDR3 is TGTGCCAGCAGCTGGGAGTCGGGCCGGAGCAATCAGCCCCAGCATTTT.

This clone has only a few counts. The gene calls are TRBV29-1 and TRBJ1-1; D call uncertain. CDR3 length: 12 amino acids. V dropped 7 bases and J dropped 5 bases, with 14 bases sitting between them. CDR1 is SQVTM and CDR2 is ANQGSEA in the germline V gene. Here the CDR3 reads CSARGAETEAFF. As DNA, the CDR3 is TGCAGCGCCCGAGGAGCCGAAACTGAAGCTTTCTTT.

Notes on this clone: Relative to the germline gene, one junction end is altered; a read error may explain this. The chain uses TRBV6-1 and TRBJ1-6; D remains unclear. CDR1 MNHNS and CDR2 SASEGT come from the germline V gene. The CDR3 sequence is 15 residues long. The DNA for the CDR3 is TGTGCCAGCAGTGAAGGAATAGTTGAGGATTCAGCCCTCCACTTT. This gives the protein CASSEGIVEDSALHF.

V usage is TRBV4-2 and J usage is TRBJ1-2; D is unclear. Trimming shortened V by 1 base and J by 2 bases, and 14 bases separated the two germline ends. Germline CDR1 and CDR2: LGHNA and YNFKEQ. This CDR3 has 16 amino acids. For the CDR3, the DNA is TGTGCCAGCAGCCAAGTAGGCTCCGGCAGCAACTATGGCTACACCTTC. This codes for CASSQVGSGSNYGYTF.

The chain is built from TRBV28 and TRBJ1-2; 7 bases agree with TRBD1. V gave up 6 bases and J gave up 5 bases; unmatched junction bases: 6. CDR3 size: 13 residues. The germline V gene encodes CDR1 MDHEN and CDR2 SYDVKM. CDR3 sequence (DNA): TGTGCCAGCAGCTTGACAGGGAGTTATGGCTACACCTTC. This encodes CASSLTGSYGYTF.

The chain couples TRBV15 to TRBJ2-7, with 10 bases aligning to TRBD1. From germline, CDR1 is LNHNV and CDR2 YYDKDF (reference sequence). CDR3 length equals 14 residues. Trimming cost V 8 bases and J 2 bases; bases outside gene matches: 6. The CDR3 loop is CATQFGQGAYEQYF. The CDR3 DNA is TGTGCCACCCAATTTGGACAGGGGGCCTACGAGCAGTACTTC. The full variable domain, with the rest looked up from reference TRBV15 and TRBJ2-7, is DAMVIQNPRYQVTQFGKPVTLSCSQTLNHNVMYWYQQKSSQAPKLLFHYYDKDFNNEADTPDNFQSRRPNTSFCFLDIRSPGLGDTAMYLCATQFGQGAYEQYFGPGTRLTVT.

The V call is TRBV30, the J call TRBJ1-1; possibly TRBD1 for D (5 bases). The CDR3 contains 16 residues. Germline V gives CDR1 GTSNPN, CDR2 SVGIG (reference sequence). V was pared by 1 base and J by 0 bases, with 15 bases between. CDR3 coding DNA: TGTGCCTGGAGTGATGGGGCGGACGGAATGAACACTGAAGCTTTCTTT. Its protein product is CAWSDGADGMNTEAFF. The variable domain in full, with the rest retrieved from reference TRBV30 and TRBJ1-1, is SQTIHQWPATLVQPVGSPLSLECTVEGTSNPNLYWYRQAAGRGLQLLFYSVGIGQISSEVPQNLSASRPQDRQFILSSKKLLLSDSGFYLCAWSDGADGMNTEAFFGQGTRLTVV.

V gene TRBV7-9 combines with J gene TRBJ2-7; TRBD2 is a possible D gene (6 bases). Trimming shortened V by 7 bases and J by 1 base, and 11 bases separated the two germline ends. The CDR3 loop spans 13 amino acids. Germline V gene lookup returns CDR1 SEHNR and CDR2 FQNEAQ (reference sequence). This chain's CDR3 is CASTLAGSYEQYF. Here the CDR3 DNA reads TGTGCCAGCACCTTGGCGGGATCCTACGAGCAGTACTTC.

The chain has TRBV7-2 and TRBJ2-3; no firm D call. This CDR3 contains 14 residues. Trimming took off 5 bases at V and 2 bases at J, with 11 bases between the two ends. CDR1 and CDR2 from the germline V gene are SGHTA and FQGNSA. The CDR3, as DNA: TGTGCCAGCAGCCCCGTAAGCTCCACAGATACGCAGTATTTT. Translating gives CASSPVSSTDTQYF.

The chain joins TRBV5-1 to TRBJ2-5, with TRBD1 matching 9 bases. V dropped 3 bases and J dropped 5; count of bases not matched to a gene: 5. Looked up from germline, CDR1 is SGHRS and CDR2 is YFSETQ. The CDR3 is made up of 14 amino acids. The CDR3 DNA follows: TGCGCCAGCAGCTACGGACAGGGGACCGAGACCCAGTACTTC. Translated: CASSYGQGTETQYF.

This clone was counted between two and nine times. The chain employs TRBV5-1 and TRBJ2-3; the D is unclear. CDR3 length: 14 amino acids. The germline CDR1 and CDR2 sequences are SGHRS and YFSETQ. V was pared by 0 bases and J by 4 bases, with 9 bases between. The chain's CDR3 is CASSLETKADTQYF. DNA for the CDR3: TGCGCCAGCAGCTTGGAAACTAAGGCAGATACGCAGTATTTT.

The genes are TRBV9 and TRBJ1-5; a weak D match, TRBD1 (6 bases). Germline V gene lookup returns CDR1 SGDLS and CDR2 YYNGEE. V lost 7 bases to trimming and J lost 7 bases, with 18 bases between them. The CDR3 has 14 amino acids. The CDR3 region has the DNA TGTGCCAGCGCCGTTGGGGGGGGCGGGCAGCCCCAGCATTTT. This encodes CASAVGGGGQPQHF.

The V call is TRBV21-1, the J call TRBJ2-7; the tabulated D call, TRBD2, remains unverified against the DNA. TRBV21-1 is a pseudogene. This CDR3 is built from 19 residues. The CDR3 reads CASSKVSVDEGGRTYEQYF. The CDR3 region has the DNA TGTGCCAGCAGCAAAGTATCGGTCGACGAAGGCGGGAGGACGTACGAGCAGTACTTC.

This clone was recorded once. J is TRBJ2-1 and V is TRBV6-5; D unclear. The V end was cut by 6 bases, the J end by 4 bases, with 4 bases between. Germline loops: CDR1 MNHEY, CDR2 SVGAGI. The CDR3 loop spans 11 amino acids. The CDR3 DNA reads TGTGCCAGCAGGGAGTACAATGAGCAGTTCTTC. As protein: CASREYNEQFF.

This chain links TRBV19 with TRBJ2-4; 12 nucleotides line up with TRBD2. V gave up 4 bases and J gave up 5 bases; unmatched junction bases: 15. This CDR3 has 19 amino acids. The V gene's germline CDR1 is LNHDA and CDR2 SQIVND (reference sequence). CDR3 sequence: CASSKTSGGSSGVQNIQYF. The CDR3 DNA follows: TGTGCCAGTAGTAAGACTAGCGGGGGTTCTTCTGGGGTCCAAAACATTCAGTACTTC.